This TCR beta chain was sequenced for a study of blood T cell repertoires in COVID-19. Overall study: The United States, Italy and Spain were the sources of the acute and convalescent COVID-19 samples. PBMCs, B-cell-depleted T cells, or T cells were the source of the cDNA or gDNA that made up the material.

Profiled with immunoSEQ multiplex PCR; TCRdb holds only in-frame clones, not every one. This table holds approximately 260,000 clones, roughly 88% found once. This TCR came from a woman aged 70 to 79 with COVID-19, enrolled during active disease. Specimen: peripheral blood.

The chain's CDR3 is CASSQTRLATEQYF. For the CDR3, the DNA is TGCGCCAGCAGCCAAACCCGACTAGCGACCGAGCAGTACTTC. The chain links TRBV4-1 to TRBJ2-7, with TRBD2 matching 8 bases. Trimming took 2 bases from V and 6 from J; bases not matched to a gene: 6. The CDR3 length is 14 residues. Germline loops: CDR1 MGHRA, CDR2 YSYEKL.